This T cell receptor beta chain was recorded in a study of CD8 T cells in ankylosing spondylitis (dated by TCRdb to between 2016 and 2019). Turning to the overall study: The study profiled T cell receptor beta repertoires in healthy donors and ankylosing spondylitis patients to find disease-linked TCR variants. In total, the full study cohort was made up of 95 to 110 healthy donors and 20 to 25 ankylosing spondylitis patients. Samples of peripheral blood were taken, and for ankylosing spondylitis patients, synovial fluid was collected as well. The full study reports these points: The disease-linked clones had a CD8+ phenotype and were found at relatively low frequencies in peripheral blood. The disease-linked clones were reported as significantly enriched in matched synovial fluid samples from ankylosing spondylitis patients. A TCR beta motif of fewer than 10 highly homologous amino acid variants appeared characteristic of blood from ankylosing spondylitis patients. Some motif variants had previously been reported in the synovial fluid and blood of reactive arthritis patients, which suggests shared mechanisms of disease initiation.

TCRdb lists the instrument as Illumina HiSeq 2500. Quantitative 5'-RACE with molecular barcodes was used to prepare TCR beta libraries. The authors' analysis ran thus. A new computational method, built on a probabilistic model of VDJ rearrangement, was used to identify disease-linked TCR variants. Using fastp at Q25 and MiXCR, TCRdb reprocessed the public reads and kept productive beta chains. Each entry is one CDR3 protein sequence, shown with its most common DNA and genes. These V and J calls derive from TCRdb rather than the authors' analysis. The sample table records about 360,000 distinct CDR3 sequences; 20% of these occur just once. The leading ten clones occupy about an eighth of the sample. This clonotype came up a few times. It has no known antigen specificity. No qualities accompany the bases; no much larger clone lies one base away. Trimming takes 3 bases from V and 6 bases from J, and the germline ends sit 14 bases apart. CDR1 and CDR2 (DFQATT, SNEGSKA) derive from the germline V gene (reference sequence). The CDR3 covers 13 residues, taking in both the cysteine and the phenylalanine. Only the CDR3 DNA stays, 39 bases, in frame from base 1.

Source material: blood, either unsorted or a sorted T cell fraction (not recorded which). Recombination connected TRBV20-1 to TRBJ2-5; the D region may be TRBD1 or TRBD2, each matching 6 bases equally. The sequence was collected from a male donor with ankylosing spondylitis or in good health (not recorded which). The CDR3 in this case is CSASFGGQKTQYF. The DNA sequence reads TGCAGTGCTAGCTTTGGGGGGCAGAAGACCCAGTACTTC.